Below are 24 T cell receptor beta chains sequenced from a single sample in a study of blood T cell repertoires in COVID-19. Some clones are missing from TCRdb's copy, which holds only in-frame ones; the method was immunoSEQ multiplex PCR. Of approximately 200,000 clones in the sample, roughly 84% were seen once. Input material: PBMCs or T cells enriched from blood (not recorded which). These receptor sequences come from a woman aged 25-40 years who had recovered from COVID-19.

The chain carries TRBV7-9 and TRBJ2-3; 7 positions agree with TRBD1. This CDR3 contains 14 residues. The V segment lost 4 bases and the J segment 1 base; nucleotides outside the gene matches: 2. CDR1 and CDR2 from the germline V gene are SEHNR and FQNEAQ (reference sequence). CDR3 bases: TGTGCCAGCAGCTCCGGACAGGGCACAGATACGCAGTATTTT. Its translation: CASSSGQGTDTQYF.

The chain combines TRBV7-2 with TRBJ2-7; 11 bases map to TRBD2. Germline V gene lookup returns CDR1 SGHTA and CDR2 FQGNSA. J gave up 2 bases and V 5 bases, and 8 bases lay outside the gene matches. The CDR3 spans 16 residues. The CDR3 protein is CASSIQGTSGTYEQYF. CDR3 bases: TGTGCCAGCAGCATCCAAGGGACTAGCGGAACCTACGAGCAGTACTTC.

The rearrangement joins TRBV2 to TRBJ2-5, with D maybe TRBD2 (5 bases). V gave up 3 bases and J gave up 5 bases, with 13 bases separating them. In germline, CDR1 is SNHLY, CDR2 FYNNEI. The CDR3 is 14 amino acids. The CDR3 bases are TGTGCCAGCAGTGATATAGTCCGCGGGGAGACCCAGTACTTC. This sequence encodes CASSDIVRGETQYF.

The V and J genes are TRBV5-6 and TRBJ2-1, with 7 bases identical to TRBD2. V lost 1 base to trimming and J lost 9 bases; unmatched junction nucleotides: 10. This CDR3 is built from 15 residues. Germline assignment: CDR1 SGHDT and CDR2 YYEEEE. This CDR3 reads CASSLRLARRSEQFF. CDR3 in DNA: TGTGCCAGCAGCTTGCGACTAGCTCGGAGGAGTGAGCAGTTCTTC.

The chain combines TRBV2 with TRBJ1-1, with D hard to call. With 2 bases removed from V and 11 bases from J, the gap between germline ends came to 15 bases. Germline V lookup: CDR1 SNHLY, CDR2 FYNNEI. This CDR3 is 13 amino acids long. For the CDR3, the DNA is TGTGCCAGCAGTGAAAGCTATAGATCTCCGGCTTTCTTT. It is translated as CASSESYRSPAFF.

The chain uses TRBV15 and TRBJ1-1, with D perhaps matching TRBD1 (5 bases). Trimming cost V 5 bases and J 4 bases, with 14 bases left between them. Germline loops: CDR1 LNHNV, CDR2 YYDKDF (reference sequence). CDR3 length: 14 amino acids. The CDR3 spells CATSVRTSFTEAFF. As DNA, the CDR3 is TGTGCCACCAGCGTAAGGACATCTTTCACTGAAGCTTTCTTT.

The chain links TRBV30 to TRBJ2-7; 8 bases map to TRBD1. V lost 0 bases, J lost 0 bases, and 1 base stayed unmatched. Per the germline V gene, CDR1 is GTSNPN and CDR2 is SVGIG (reference sequence). The CDR3 is 14 residues long. The CDR3 DNA reads as TGTGCCTGGAGTGTAGACAGGGGCTCCTACGAGCAGTACTTC. Translating gives CAWSVDRGSYEQYF.

At least ten counts were recorded for this clone. The V gene is TRBV3-1 (or the pseudogene TRBV3-2), the J gene TRBJ2-5; TRBD2 is a possible D gene (6 bases). The CDR3 runs to 13 residues. Between the trimmed V and J ends, which lost 10 bases and 5 bases, there was a span of 17 bases. Germline V lookup: CDR1 LGHDT, CDR2 YNNKEL (reference sequence). CDR3 loop: CATSFGTSETQYF. In nucleotides, the CDR3 is TGTGCCACCTCCTTCGGGACTTCTGAGACCCAGTACTTC.

The gene calls are TRBV4-2 and TRBJ2-3, with 8 bases that match TRBD2. The CDR3 extends over 13 amino acids. Germline loops: CDR1 LGHNA, CDR2 YNFKEQ. The junction had 6 bases not matched to a gene; V was cut back by 7 bases and J by 6 bases. CDR3 in amino acids: CASKSGSEDTQYF. CDR3 coding DNA: TGTGCCAGCAAAAGCGGGAGCGAGGATACGCAGTATTTT.

The V and J genes are TRBV11-1 and TRBJ2-1, with a possible D match to TRBD2 (7 bases). The V gene's germline CDR1 is SGHAT and CDR2 FQDESV (reference sequence). This CDR3 contains 14 residues. Deletions cut 0 bases from V and 9 bases from J, with 12 bases between. CDR3 residues: CASSLAGGPGEQFF. CDR3 DNA sequence: TGTGCCAGCAGCTTAGCGGGGGGGCCCGGTGAGCAGTTCTTC.

The chain couples TRBV5-1 to TRBJ1-4; D possibly corresponds to TRBD1 (6 bases). Between the trimmed V and J ends, which lost 5 bases and 4 bases, there was a span of 18 bases. The CDR3 is 16 residues long. CDR1 is SGHRS, CDR2 YFSETQ, per germline. For the CDR3, the DNA is TGCGCCAGCAGTTCTCGGCAGGGGTCGTATAATGAAAAACTGTTTTTT. It yields the protein CASSSRQGSYNEKLFF.

The CDR3 bases are TGCAGCGTTGCAGACAGGGCTAGCTACACCTTC. Residues: CSVADRASYTF. This rearrangement joins TRBV29-1 to TRBJ1-2; 7 bases line up with TRBD1. CDR3 length equals 11 residues. Per germline, CDR1 SQVTM and CDR2 ANQGSEA. J was trimmed by 9 bases and V by 4 bases; bases with no gene match: 5.

This clone is a singleton in its sample. The chain uses TRBV13 and TRBJ2-3; 7 nucleotides agree with TRBD2. This CDR3 region has 14 residues. Germline V gives CDR1 PRHDT, CDR2 FYEKMQ (reference sequence). The J segment lost 5 bases and the V segment lost 2 bases, leaving 4 bases of the junction unmatched. The CDR3 DNA reads as TGTGCCAGCAGCTTATTAGCGGGCGGAGATACGCAGTATTTT. This translates into CASSLLAGGDTQYF.

The V call is TRBV2, the J call TRBJ2-7; TRBD2 is a possible D gene (6 bases). The germline V gene has CDR1 SNHLY and CDR2 FYNNEI. Trimming pared 3 bases from V and 0 bases from J, leaving 15 bases between. This CDR3 region has 16 residues. The CDR3 reads CASSEVGGTRSYEQYV. The CDR3 coding sequence is TGTGCCAGCAGTGAGGTCGGGGGTACACGCTCCTACGAGCAGTACGTC.

The chain links TRBV4-2 to TRBJ1-1, with 7 nucleotides matching TRBD1. The V gene's germline CDR1 is LGHNA and CDR2 YNFKEQ. V lost 4 bases to trimming and J lost 3 bases; unmatched junction nucleotides: 14. The CDR3 consists of 17 residues. The CDR3 nucleotides are TGTGCCAGCAGCCGGACGCCGGTGGGACAGACGTACACTGAAGCTTTCTTT. This encodes CASSRTPVGQTYTEAFF.

The rearrangement uses TRBV5-1 and TRBJ1-2; 10 bases fit TRBD1. The J segment lost 8 bases and the V segment lost 3 bases, leaving 4 bases of the junction unmatched. The CDR3 covers 13 residues. Germline CDR1 reads SGHRS; CDR2 reads YFSETQ. Here the CDR3 reads CASSSGTGEGYTF. The CDR3 coding sequence is TGCGCCAGCAGCTCGGGGACAGGGGAGGGCTACACCTTC. The full variable domain, in which reference TRBV5-1 and TRBJ1-2 provide the parts outside the CDR3, is KAGVTQTPRYLIKTRGQQVTLSCSPISGHRSVSWYQQTPGQGLQFLFEYFSETQRNKGNFPGRFSGRQFSNSRSEMNVSTLELGDSALYLCASSSGTGEGYTFGSGTRLTVV.

The chain carries TRBV6-4 and TRBJ1-6, with 7 bases that match TRBD1. Trimming took 6 bases from V and 6 from J; bases not matched to a gene: 5. CDR3 length: 14 amino acids. Germline V CDR1 and CDR2: MRHNA, SNTAGT. Here the CDR3 DNA reads TGTGCCAGCAGCCGGGACAGATCTAATTCACCCCTCCACTTT. Amino acid sequence: CASSRDRSNSPLHF.

The chain joins TRBV13 to TRBJ2-5; 8 bases are a match to TRBD2. V dropped 8 bases and J dropped 1; count of bases not matched to a gene: 6. Germline V gene sequence: CDR1 PRHDT, CDR2 FYEKMQ (reference sequence). This CDR3 spans 14 amino acids. CDR3 in DNA: TGTGCCAGCGGGGCGGGGGGAACCCAAGAGACCCAGTACTTC. Its protein product is CASGAGGTQETQYF. Using reference TRBV13 and TRBJ2-5 for the parts outside the CDR3, the full variable domain is AAGVIQSPRHLIKEKRETATLKCYPIPRHDTVYWYQQGPGQDPQFLISFYEKMQSDKGSIPDRFSAQQFSDYHSELNMSSLELGDSALYFCASGAGGTQETQYFGPGTRLLVL.

This sequence joins TRBV21-1 and TRBJ1-1; the D segment call TRBD1 is taken from the table without a DNA check. TRBV21-1 is shown as a pseudogene. This CDR3 has 14 residues. CDR3 nucleotides: TGTGCCCGCCTCAACATACCTGGTTACACTGAAGCTTTCTTT. Encoded protein: CARLNIPGYTEAFF.

The CDR3 sequence: CASGLDQGPDYNEQFF. The CDR3 DNA follows: TGTGCTAGTGGTTTGGATCAGGGCCCGGATTACAATGAGCAGTTCTTC. V and J are TRBV12-5 and TRBJ2-1; tentative D call: TRBD1 (5 bases). The CDR3 is 16 residues long. V was clipped by 1 base and J by 4 bases, with 14 bases between them. The V gene's germline CDR1 is LGHNT and CDR2 FRNRAP.

This clone was recorded only once. The CDR3 is CASPRTGGFRTGELFF. CDR3 nucleotide sequence: TGCGCCAGCCCCAGGACAGGGGGCTTTAGGACCGGGGAGCTGTTTTTT. This chain uses TRBV23-1 with TRBJ2-2; 11 bases are shared with TRBD1. TRBV23-1 is an ORF for which the function is uncertain. The CDR3 is 16 amino acids. With V trimmed by 8 bases and J by 5 bases, 10 bases remained unmatched.

This chain links TRBV18 with TRBJ1-4, with 7 bases that match TRBD1. J gave up 5 bases and V 3 bases, and 12 bases lay outside the gene matches. The CDR3 spans 17 residues. Looked up from germline, CDR1 is KGHSH and CDR2 is LQKENI. The DNA for the CDR3 is TGTGCCAGCTCACCCAATTTAAGGGGACAGCAAAATGAAAAACTGTTTTTT. Its translation is CASSPNLRGQQNEKLFF.

This chain links TRBV10-3 with TRBJ1-1; 9 bases fit TRBD1. The CDR3 sequence is 14 residues long. J gave up 7 bases and V 4 bases, and 7 bases lay outside the gene matches. The germline V gene encodes CDR1 ENHRY and CDR2 SYGVKD. As DNA, the CDR3 is TGTGCCATCAGTGGGGGGGACAGGGAGAATGAAGCTTTCTTT. This encodes CAISGGDRENEAFF.

This clone was seen a few times. J is TRBJ1-4 and V is TRBV5-1; D gene ambiguous. The CDR3 has 15 residues. The germline V gene encodes CDR1 SGHRS and CDR2 YFSETQ. Trimming stripped 2 bases from V and 0 bases from J, with 8 bases between. CDR3 amino acids: CASSFLSATNEKLFF. In DNA, the CDR3 is TGCGCCAGCAGCTTTCTGTCAGCAACTAATGAAAAACTGTTTTTT. Variable domain in full (rest from reference TRBV5-1 and TRBJ1-4): KAGVTQTPRYLIKTRGQQVTLSCSPISGHRSVSWYQQTPGQGLQFLFEYFSETQRNKGNFPGRFSGRQFSNSRSEMNVSTLELGDSALYLCASSFLSATNEKLFFGSGTQLSVL.